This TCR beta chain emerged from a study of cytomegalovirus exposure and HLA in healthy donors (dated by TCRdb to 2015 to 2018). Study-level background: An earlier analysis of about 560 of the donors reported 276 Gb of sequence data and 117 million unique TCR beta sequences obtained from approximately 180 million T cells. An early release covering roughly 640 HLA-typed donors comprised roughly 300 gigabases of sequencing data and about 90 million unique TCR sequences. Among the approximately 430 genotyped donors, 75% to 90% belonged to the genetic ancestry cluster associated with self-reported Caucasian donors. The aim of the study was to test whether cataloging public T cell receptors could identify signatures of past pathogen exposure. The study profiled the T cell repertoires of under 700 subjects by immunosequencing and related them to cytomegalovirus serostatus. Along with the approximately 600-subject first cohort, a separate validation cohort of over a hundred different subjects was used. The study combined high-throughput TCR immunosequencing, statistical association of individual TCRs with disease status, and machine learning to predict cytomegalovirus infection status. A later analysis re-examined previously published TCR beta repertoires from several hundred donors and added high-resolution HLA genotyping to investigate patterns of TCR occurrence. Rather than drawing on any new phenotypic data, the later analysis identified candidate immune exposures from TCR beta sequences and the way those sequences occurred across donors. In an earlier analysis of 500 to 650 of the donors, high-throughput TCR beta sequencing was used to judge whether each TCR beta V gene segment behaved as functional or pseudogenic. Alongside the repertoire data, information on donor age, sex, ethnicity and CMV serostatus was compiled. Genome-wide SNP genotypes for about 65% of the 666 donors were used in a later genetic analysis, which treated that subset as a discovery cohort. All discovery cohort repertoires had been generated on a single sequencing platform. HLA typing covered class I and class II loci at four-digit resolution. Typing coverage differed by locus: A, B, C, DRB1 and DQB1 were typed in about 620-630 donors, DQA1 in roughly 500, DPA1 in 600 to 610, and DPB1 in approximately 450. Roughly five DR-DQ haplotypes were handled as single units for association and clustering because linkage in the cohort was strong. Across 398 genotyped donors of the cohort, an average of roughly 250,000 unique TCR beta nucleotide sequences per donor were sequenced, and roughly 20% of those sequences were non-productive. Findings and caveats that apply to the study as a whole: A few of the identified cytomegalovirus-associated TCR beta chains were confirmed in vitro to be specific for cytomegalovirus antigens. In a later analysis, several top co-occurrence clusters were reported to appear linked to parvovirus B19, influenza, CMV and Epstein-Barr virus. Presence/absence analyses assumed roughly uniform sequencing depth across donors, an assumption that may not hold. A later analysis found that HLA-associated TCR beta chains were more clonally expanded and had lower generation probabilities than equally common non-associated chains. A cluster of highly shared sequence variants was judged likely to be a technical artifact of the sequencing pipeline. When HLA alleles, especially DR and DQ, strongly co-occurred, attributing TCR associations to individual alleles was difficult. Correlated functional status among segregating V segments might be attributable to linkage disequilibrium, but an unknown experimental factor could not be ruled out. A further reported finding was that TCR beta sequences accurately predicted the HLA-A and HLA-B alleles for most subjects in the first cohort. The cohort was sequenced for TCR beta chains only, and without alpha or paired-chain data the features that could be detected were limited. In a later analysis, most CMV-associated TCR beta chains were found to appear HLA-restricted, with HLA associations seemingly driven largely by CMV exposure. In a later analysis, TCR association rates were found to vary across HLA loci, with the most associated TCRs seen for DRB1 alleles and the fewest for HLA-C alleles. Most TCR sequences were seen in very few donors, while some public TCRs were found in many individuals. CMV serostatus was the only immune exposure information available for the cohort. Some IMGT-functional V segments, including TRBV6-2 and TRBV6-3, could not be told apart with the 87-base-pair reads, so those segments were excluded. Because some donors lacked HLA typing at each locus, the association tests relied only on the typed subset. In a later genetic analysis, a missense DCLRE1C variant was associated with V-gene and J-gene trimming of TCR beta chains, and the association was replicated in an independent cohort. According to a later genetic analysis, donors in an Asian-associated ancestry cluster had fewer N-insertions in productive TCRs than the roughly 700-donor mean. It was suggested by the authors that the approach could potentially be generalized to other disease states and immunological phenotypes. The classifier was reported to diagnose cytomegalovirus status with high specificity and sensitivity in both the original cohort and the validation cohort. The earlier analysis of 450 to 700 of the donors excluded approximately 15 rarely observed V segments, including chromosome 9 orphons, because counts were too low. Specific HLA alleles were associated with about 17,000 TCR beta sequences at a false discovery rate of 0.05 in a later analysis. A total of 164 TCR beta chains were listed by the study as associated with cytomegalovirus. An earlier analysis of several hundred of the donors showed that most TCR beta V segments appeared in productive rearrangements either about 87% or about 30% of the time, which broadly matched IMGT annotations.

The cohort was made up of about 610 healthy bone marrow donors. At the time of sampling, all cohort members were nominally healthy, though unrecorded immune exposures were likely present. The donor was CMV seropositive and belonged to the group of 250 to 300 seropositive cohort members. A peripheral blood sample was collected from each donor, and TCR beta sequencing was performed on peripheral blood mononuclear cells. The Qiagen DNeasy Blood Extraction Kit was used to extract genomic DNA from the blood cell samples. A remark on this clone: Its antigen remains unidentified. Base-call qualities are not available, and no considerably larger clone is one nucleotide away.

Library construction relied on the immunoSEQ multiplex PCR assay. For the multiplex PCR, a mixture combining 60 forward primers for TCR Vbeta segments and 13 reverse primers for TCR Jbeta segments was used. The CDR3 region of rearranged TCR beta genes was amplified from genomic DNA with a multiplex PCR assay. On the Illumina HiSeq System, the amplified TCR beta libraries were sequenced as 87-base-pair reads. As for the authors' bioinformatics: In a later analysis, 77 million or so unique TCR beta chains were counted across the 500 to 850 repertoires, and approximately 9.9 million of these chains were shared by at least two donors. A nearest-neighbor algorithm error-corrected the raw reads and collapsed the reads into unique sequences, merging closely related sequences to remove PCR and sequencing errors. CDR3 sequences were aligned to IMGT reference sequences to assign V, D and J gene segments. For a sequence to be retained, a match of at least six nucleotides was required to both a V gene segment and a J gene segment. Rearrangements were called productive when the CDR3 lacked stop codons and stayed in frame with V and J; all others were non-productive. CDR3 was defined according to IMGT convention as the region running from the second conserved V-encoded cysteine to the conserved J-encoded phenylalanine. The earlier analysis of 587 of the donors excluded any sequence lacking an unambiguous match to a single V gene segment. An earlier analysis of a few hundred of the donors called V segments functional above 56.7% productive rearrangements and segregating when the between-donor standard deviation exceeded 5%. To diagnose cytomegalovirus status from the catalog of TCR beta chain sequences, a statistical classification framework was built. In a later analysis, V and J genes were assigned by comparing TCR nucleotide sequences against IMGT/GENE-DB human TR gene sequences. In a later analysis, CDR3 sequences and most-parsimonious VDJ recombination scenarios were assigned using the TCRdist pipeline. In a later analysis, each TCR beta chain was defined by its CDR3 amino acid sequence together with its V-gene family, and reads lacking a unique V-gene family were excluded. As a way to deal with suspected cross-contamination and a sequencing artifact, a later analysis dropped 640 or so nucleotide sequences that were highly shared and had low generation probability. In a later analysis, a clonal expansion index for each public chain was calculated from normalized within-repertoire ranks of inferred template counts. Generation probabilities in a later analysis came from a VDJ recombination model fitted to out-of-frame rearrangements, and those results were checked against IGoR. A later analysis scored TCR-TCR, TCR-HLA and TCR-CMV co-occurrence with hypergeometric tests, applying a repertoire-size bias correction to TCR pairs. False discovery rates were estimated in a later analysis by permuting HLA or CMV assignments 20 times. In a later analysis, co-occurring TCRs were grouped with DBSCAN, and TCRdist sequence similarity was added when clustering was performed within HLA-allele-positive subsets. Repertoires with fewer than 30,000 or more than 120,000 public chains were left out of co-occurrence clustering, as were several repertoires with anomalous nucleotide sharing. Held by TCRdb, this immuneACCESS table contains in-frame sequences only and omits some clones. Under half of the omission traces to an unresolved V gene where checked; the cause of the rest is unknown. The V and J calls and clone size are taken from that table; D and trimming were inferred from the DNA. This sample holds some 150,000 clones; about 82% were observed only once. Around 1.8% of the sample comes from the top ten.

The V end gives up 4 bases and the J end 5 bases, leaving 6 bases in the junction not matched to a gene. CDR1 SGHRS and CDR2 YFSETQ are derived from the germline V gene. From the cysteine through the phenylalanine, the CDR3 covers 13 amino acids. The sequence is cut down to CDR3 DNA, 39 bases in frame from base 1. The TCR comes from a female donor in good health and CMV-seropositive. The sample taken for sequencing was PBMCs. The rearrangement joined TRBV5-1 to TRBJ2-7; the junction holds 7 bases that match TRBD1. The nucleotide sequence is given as TGCGCCAGCAGCAGCAGGGGGTTCAACGAGCAGTACTTC. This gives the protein CASSSRGFNEQYF.